The entry below describes one T cell receptor beta chain. Its antigen is still unknown. A junction end diverges from the germline sequence, so it may reflect a read error. The sample originates from a study of response to subunit inactivated influenza vaccine (dated by TCRdb to between 2017 and 2018). At the level of the whole study: Deep quantitative profiling of the T cell receptor repertoire was used in the study to follow responses to a trivalent subunit inactivated influenza vaccine. Paper-wide results and their limitations: It was suggested by the authors that each seasonal influenza vaccination may recruit only a limited number of new T cells.

Spanning cysteine to phenylalanine, the CDR3 consists of 16 amino acids. Solely the CDR3 DNA is kept, with 48 bases framed from the first base. The germline V gene sets CDR1 to LGHNA and CDR2 to YSLEER. The library was built by means of RT-PCR. The sequencing machine was an Illumina HiSeq 2500. The raw public reads went through TCRdb reprocessing: fastp at Q25, MiXCR clone calling, in-frame beta chains kept. Records with the same CDR3 protein are collapsed into one entry carrying the most frequent genes and DNA. Present in this sample are 800,000 or so distinct CDR3 sequences, 20% to 25% of which were seen just once. More than 8.5% of the sample goes to the ten largest clones.

Source: PBMCs from blood, taken around 5 days after vaccination. This TCR came from a man in his fifties or sixties who received an inactivated influenza vaccine. Donor details come from another sample of the same person, matched by shared clones. The chain is encoded by TRBV4-3 joined to TRBJ2-3; TRBD2 aligns with 8 central bases. CDR3 region: CATSQESGSGTDTQYF. At the DNA level, the sequence is TGCGCCACCAGCCAGGAGAGCGGGAGCGGCACAGATACGCAGTATTTT.